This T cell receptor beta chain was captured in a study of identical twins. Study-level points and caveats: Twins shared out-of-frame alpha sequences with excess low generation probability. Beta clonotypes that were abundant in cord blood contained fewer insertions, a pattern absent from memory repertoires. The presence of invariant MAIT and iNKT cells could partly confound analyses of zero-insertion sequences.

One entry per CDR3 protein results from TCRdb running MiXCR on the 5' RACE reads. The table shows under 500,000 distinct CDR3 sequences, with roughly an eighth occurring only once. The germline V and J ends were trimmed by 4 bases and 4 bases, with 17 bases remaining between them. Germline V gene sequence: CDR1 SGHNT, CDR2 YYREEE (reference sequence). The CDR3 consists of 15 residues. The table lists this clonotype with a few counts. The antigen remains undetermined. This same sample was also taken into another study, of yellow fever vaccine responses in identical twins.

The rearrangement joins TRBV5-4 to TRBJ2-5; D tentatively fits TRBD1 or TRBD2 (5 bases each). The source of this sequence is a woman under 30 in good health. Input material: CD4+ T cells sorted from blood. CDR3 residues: CASSLPGQNGETQYF. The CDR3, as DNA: TGTGCCAGCAGCCTCCCGGGGCAGAATGGAGAGACCCAGTACTTC. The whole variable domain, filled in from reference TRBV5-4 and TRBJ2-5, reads ETGVTQSPTHLIKTRGQQVTLRCSSQSGHNTVSWYQQALGQGPQFIFQYYREEENGRGNFPPRFSGLQFPNYSSELNVNALELDDSALYLCASSLPGQNGETQYFGPGTRLLVL.